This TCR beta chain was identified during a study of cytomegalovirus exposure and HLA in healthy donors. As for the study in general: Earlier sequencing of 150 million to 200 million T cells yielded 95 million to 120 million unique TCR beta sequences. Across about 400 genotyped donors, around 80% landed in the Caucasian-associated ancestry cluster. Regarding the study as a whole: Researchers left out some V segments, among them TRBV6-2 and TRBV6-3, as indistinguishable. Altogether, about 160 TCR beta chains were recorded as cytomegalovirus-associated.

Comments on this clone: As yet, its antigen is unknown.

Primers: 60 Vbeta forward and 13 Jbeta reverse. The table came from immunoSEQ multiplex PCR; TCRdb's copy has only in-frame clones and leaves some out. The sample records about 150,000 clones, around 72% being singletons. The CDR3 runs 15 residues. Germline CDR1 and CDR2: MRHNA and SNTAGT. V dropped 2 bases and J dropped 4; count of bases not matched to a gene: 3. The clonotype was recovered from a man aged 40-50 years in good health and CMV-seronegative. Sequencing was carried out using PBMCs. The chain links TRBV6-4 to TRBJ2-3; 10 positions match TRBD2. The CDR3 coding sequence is TGTGCCAGCAGTGACAGCGGGGGGGCCGCAGATACGCAGTATTTT. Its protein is CASSDSGGAADTQYF.